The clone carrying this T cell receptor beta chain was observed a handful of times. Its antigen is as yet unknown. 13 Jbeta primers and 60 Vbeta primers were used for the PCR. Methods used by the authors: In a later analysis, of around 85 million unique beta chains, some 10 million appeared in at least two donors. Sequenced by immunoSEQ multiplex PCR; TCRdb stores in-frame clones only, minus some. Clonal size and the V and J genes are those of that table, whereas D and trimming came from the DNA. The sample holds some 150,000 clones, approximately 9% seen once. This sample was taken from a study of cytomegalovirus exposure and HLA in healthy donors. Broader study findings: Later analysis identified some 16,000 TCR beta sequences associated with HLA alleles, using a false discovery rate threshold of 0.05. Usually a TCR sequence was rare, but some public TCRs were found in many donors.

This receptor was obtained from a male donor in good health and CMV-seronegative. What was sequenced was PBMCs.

The CDR3 protein is CASSPRLAGVRNEQFF. The CDR3 DNA is TGCGCCAGCAGCCCAAGACTAGCGGGAGTGCGGAATGAGCAGTTCTTC. V gene TRBV5-1 combines with J gene TRBJ2-1; 12 positions agree with TRBD2. Trimming took 4 bases from V and 7 from J; bases not matched to a gene: 9. CDR3 length: 16 residues. Germline lookup yields CDR1 SGHRS and CDR2 YFSETQ.